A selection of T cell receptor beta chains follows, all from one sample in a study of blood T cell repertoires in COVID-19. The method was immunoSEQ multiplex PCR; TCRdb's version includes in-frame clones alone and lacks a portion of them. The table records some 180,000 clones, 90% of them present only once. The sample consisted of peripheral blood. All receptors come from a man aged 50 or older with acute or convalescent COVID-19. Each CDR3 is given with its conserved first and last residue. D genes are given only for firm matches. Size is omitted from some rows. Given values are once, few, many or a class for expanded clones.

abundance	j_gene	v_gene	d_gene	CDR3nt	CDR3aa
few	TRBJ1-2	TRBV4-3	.	TGCGCCAGCAGCCAAGTATCCGCCGGGAACTATGGCTACACCTTC	CASSQVSAGNYGYTF
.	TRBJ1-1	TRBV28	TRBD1	TGTGCCAGCAGTTTAAACGCGGGACAGGGGGGGACTGAAGCTTTCTTT	CASSLNAGQGGTEAFF
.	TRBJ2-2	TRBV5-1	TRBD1	TGCGCCAGCAGCCTACAGGGGGAATCCGGGGAGCTGTTTTTT	CASSLQGESGELFF
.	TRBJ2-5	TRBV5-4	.	TGTGCCAGCAGCAGGAACAGGGATCAAAAAGAGACCCAGTACTTC	CASSRNRDQKETQYF
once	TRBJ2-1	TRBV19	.	TGTGCCAGTAGTATTGGGGCCTCCGGGTGGAATGAGCAGTTCTTC	CASSIGASGWNEQFF
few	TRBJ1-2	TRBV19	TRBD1	TGTGCCAGTAGTATTCCCGGGACAGGGGTAGGTGGCTACACCTTC	CASSIPGTGVGGYTF
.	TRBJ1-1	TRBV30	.	TGTGCCTGGAGTGCCGGGATTACTGAAGCTTTCTTT	CAWSAGITEAFF
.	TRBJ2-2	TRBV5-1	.	TGCGCCAGCAGCGAGGCCCAAGGGAGCGGGGAGCTGTTTTTT	CASSEAQGSGELFF
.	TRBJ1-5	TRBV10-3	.	TGTGCCATCAGTGAGTCGGCACCCGATAGCAATCAGCCCCAGCATTTT	CAISESAPDSNQPQHF
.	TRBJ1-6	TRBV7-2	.	TGTGCCAGCAGCTTAGCTGCCAGGGGTGATTCACCCCTCCACTTT	CASSLAARGDSPLHF
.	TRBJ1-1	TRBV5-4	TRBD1	TGTGCCAGCAGCTTCTTCCTGGGACAGGGGCTGAACACTGAAGCTTTCTTT	CASSFFLGQGLNTEAFF
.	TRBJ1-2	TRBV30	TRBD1	TGTGCCTGGATCCTGGGTCCTAGACAGGGCCATGGCTACACCTTC	CAWILGPRQGHGYTF
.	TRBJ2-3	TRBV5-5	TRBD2	TGTGCCAGCAGCTTATCAAGCGGGGAGAGGGATACGCAGTATTTT	CASSLSSGERDTQYF
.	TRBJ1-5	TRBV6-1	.	TGTGCCAGCAGTGAAGATACGGTAAGCGTTCAGCCCCAGCATTTT	CASSEDTVSVQPQHF